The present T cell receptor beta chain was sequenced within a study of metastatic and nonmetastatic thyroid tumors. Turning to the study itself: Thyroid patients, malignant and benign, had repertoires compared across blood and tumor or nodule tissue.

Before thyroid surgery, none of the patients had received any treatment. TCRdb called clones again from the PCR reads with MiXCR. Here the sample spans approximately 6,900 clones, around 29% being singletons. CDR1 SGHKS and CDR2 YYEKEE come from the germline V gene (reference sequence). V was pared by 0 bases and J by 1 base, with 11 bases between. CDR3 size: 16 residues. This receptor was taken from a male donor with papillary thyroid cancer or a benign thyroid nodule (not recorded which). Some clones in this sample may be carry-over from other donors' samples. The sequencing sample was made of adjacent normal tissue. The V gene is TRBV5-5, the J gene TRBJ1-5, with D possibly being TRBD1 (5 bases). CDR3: CASSLVGGDSNQPQHF. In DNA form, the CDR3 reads TGTGCCAGCAGCTTGGTTGGAGGGGACAGCAATCAGCCCCAGCATTTT.